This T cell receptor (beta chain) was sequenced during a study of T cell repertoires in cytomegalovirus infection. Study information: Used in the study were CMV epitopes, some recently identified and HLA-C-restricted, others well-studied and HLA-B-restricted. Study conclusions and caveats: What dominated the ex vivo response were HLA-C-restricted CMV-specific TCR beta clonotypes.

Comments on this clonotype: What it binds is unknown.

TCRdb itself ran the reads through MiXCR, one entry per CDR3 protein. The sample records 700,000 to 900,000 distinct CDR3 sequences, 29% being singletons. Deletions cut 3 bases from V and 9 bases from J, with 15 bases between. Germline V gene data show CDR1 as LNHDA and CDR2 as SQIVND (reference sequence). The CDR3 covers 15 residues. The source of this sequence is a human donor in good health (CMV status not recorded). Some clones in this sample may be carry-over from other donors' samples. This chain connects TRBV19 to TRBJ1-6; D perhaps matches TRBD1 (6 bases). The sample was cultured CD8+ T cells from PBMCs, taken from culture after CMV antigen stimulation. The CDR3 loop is CASSITGSAGSPLHF. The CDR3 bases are TGTGCCAGTAGTATTACAGGGTCCGCGGGTTCACCCCTCCACTTT.